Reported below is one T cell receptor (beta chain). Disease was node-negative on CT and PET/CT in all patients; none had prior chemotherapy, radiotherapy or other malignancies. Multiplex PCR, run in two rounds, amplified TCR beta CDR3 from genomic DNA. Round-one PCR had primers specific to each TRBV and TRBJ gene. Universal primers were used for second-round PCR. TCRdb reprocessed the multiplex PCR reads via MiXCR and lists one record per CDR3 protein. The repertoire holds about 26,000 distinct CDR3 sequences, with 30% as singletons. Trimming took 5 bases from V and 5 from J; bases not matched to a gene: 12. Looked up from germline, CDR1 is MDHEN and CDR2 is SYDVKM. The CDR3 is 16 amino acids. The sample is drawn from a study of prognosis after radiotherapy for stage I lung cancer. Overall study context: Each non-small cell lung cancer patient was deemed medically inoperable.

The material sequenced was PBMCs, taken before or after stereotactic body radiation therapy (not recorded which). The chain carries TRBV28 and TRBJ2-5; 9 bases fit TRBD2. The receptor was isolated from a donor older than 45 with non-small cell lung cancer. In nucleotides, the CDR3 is TGTGCCAGCAGTGGGAGGCGGGAGGGCCGGAGGGAGACCCAGTACTTC. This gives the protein CASSGRREGRRETQYF.